The clone carrying this TCR beta chain was observed at least ten times. As yet, its antigen is unknown. Primers used in a second PCR of about 7 to 11 cycles were a sample-barcoded 5' primer and a J-beta primer mix. Each cDNA was tagged by a template-switch adaptor containing 12 random nucleotides. TCRdb called the 5' RACE reads again in MiXCR, with one record for every CDR3 protein. The sample contains around 990,000 distinct CDR3 sequences, around two fifths of which appear only once. Losses at the gene ends were 6 bases for V and 0 bases for J; bases not matched to a gene: 5. Germline CDR1 SQVTM, CDR2 ANQGSEA. The CDR3 loop spans 13 amino acids. The sample comes from a study of blood T cells in healthy people across ages. In each sample, at least 6.5 million PBMCs were isolated. Study-level points and caveats: Any conclusive comparison of naive versus antigen-experienced cells was prevented by using unsorted PBMCs.

The chain couples TRBV29-1 to TRBJ2-7; 7 bases align to TRBD1. The sequencing sample was made of blood. This TCR came from a man aged 18 to 35 in good health. The CDR3 nucleotides read TGCAGCGTGGGGACAGCCTTCTCCTACGAGCAGTACTTC. This translates into CSVGTAFSYEQYF.